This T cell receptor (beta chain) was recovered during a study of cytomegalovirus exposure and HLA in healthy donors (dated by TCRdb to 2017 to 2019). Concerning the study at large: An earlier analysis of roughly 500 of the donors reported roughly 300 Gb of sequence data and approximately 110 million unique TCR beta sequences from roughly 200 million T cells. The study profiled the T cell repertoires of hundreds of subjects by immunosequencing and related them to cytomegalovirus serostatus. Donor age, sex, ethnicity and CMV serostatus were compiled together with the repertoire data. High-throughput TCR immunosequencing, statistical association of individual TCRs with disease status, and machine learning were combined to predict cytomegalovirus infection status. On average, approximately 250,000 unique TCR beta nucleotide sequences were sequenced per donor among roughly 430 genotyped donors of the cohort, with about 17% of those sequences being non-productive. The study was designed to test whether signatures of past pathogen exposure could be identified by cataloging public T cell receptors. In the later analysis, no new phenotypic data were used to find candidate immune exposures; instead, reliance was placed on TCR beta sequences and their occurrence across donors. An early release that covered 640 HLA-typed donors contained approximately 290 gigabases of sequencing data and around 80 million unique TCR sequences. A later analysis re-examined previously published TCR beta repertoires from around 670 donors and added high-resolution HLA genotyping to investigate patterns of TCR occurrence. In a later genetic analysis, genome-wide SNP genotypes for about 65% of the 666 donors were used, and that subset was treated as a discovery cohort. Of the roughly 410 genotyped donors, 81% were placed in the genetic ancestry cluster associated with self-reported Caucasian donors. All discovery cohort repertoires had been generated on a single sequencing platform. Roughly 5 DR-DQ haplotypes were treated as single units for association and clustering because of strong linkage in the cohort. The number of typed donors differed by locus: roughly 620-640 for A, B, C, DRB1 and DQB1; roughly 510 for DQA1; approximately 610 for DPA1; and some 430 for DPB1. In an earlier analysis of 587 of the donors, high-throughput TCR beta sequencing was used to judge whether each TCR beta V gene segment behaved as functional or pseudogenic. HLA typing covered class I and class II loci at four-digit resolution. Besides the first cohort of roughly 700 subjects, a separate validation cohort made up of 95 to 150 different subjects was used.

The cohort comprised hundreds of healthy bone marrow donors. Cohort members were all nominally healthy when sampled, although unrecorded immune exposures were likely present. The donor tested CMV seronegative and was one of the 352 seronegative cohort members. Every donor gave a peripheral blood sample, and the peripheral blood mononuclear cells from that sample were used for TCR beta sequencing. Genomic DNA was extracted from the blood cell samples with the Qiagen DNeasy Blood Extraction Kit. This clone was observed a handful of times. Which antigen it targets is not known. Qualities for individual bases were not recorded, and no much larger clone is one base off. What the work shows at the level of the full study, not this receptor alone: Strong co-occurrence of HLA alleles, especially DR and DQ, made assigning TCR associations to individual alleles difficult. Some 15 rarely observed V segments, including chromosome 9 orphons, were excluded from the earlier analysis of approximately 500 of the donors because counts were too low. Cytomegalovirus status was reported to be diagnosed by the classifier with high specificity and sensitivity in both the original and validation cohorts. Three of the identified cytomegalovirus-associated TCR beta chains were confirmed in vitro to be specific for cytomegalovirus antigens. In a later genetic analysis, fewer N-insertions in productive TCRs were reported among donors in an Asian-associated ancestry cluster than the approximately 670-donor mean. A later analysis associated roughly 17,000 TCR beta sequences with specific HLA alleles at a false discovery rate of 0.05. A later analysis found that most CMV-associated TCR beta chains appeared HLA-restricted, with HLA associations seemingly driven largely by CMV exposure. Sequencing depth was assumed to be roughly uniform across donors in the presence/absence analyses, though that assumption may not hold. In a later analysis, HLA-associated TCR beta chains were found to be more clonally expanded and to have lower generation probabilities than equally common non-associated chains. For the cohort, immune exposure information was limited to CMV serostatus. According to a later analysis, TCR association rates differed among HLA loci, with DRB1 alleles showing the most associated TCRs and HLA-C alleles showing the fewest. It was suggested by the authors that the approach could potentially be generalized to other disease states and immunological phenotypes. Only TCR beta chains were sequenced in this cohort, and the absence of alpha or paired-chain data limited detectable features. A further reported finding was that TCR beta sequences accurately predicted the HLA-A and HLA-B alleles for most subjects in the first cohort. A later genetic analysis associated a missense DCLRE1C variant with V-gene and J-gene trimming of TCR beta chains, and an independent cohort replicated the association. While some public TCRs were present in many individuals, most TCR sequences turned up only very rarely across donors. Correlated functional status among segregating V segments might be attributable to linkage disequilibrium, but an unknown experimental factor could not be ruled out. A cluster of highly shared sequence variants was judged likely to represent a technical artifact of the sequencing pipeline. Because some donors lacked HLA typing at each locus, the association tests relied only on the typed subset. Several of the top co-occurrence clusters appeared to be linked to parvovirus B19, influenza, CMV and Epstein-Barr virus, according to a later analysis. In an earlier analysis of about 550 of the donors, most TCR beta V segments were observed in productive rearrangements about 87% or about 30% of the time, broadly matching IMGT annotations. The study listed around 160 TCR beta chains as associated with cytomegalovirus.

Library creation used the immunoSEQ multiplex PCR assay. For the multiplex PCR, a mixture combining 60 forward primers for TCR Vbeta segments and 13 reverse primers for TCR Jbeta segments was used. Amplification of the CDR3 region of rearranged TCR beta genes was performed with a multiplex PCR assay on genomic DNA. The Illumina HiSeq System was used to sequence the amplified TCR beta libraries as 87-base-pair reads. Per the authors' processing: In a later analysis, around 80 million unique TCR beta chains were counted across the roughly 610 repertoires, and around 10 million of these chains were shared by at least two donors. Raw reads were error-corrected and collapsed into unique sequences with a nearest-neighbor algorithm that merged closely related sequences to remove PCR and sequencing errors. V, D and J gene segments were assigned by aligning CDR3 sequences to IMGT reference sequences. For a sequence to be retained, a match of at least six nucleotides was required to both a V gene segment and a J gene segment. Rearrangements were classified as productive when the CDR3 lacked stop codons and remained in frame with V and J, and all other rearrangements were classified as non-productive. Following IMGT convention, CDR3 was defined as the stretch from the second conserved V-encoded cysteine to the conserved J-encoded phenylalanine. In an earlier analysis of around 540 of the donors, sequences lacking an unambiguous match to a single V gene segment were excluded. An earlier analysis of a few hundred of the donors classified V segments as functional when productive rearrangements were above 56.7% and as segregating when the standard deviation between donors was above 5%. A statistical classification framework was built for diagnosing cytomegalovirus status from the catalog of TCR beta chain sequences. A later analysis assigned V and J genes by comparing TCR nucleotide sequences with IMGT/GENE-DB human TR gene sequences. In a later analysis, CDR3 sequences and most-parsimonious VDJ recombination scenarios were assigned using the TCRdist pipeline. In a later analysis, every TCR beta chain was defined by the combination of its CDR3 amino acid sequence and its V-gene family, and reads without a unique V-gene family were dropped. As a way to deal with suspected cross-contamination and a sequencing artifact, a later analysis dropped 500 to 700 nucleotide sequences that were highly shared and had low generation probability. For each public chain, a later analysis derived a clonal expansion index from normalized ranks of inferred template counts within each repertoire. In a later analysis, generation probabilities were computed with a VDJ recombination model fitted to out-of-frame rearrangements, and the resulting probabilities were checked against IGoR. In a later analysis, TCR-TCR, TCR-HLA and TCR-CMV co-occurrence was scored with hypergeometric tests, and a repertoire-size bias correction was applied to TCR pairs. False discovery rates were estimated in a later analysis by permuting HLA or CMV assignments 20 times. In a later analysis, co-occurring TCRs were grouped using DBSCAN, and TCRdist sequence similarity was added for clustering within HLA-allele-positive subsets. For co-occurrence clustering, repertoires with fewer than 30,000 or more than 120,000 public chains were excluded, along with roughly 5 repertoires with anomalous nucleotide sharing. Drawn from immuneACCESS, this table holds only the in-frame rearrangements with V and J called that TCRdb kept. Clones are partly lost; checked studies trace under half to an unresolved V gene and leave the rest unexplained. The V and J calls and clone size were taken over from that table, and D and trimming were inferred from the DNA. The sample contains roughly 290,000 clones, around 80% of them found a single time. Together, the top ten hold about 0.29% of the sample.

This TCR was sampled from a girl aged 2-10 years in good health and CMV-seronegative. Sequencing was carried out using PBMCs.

The CDR3 protein is CASSQDRGYEQYF. The DNA sequence is TGCGCCAGCAGCCAAGACAGGGGTTACGAGCAGTACTTC. In this chain, TRBV4-1 is recombined with TRBJ2-7, with a weak D call of TRBD1 (6 bases match). The CDR3 holds 13 amino acids from the cysteine to the phenylalanine. Just the 39-base CDR3 DNA is kept, in frame starting at base 1. As encoded in the germline V gene, CDR1 is MGHRA while CDR2 is YSYEKL. V is cut by 0 bases and J by 4 bases, and the space between the germline ends is 7 bases.